The 21 T cell receptor beta chains listed next were all sequenced from one sample in a study of T-cell reconstitution after alpha-beta-depleted transplantation in children. Unique molecular identifiers were used in preparing the TCRbeta library. TCRdb re-called the PCR reads with MiXCR, one entry per CDR3 protein. The sample carries some 240,000 distinct CDR3 sequences, approximately 12% recorded once. The sample in question was PBMCs from the stem cell graft donor, obtained from the stem cell graft. These receptors all stem from a human donor who donated a stem cell graft to a child with acute lymphoblastic leukemia.

Ten or more counts support this clonotype. The chain's CDR3 is CASGDGQGADTQYF. In DNA form, the CDR3 reads TGTGCCAGCGGAGACGGACAGGGAGCAGATACGCAGTATTTT. J is TRBJ2-3 and V is TRBV7-9; 8 bases fit TRBD1. CDR3 length equals 14 residues. The V gene end was trimmed by 8 bases and the J gene end by 4 bases; junction bases not matched to a gene: 8. CDR1 is SEHNR and CDR2 is FQNEAQ in the germline V gene (reference sequence). Using reference TRBV7-9 and TRBJ2-3 for the parts outside the CDR3, the full variable domain is DTGVSQNPRHKITKRGQNVTFRCDPISEHNRLYWYRQTLGQGPEFLTYFQNEAQLEKSRLLSDRFSAERPKGSFSTLEIQRTEQGDSAMYLCASGDGQGADTQYFGPGTRLTVL.

The CDR3 nucleotides read TGTGCCAGCAGCTTTCCGGGACTCTCCAAGAATACGCAGTATTTT. It specifies CASSFPGLSKNTQYF. The J gene is TRBJ2-3, the V gene TRBV5-5; tentatively, D is TRBD2 (6 bases). CDR3 length: 15 residues. The V end lost 2 bases, the J end lost 7 bases, and 17 bases lay between the germline ends. Looked up from germline, CDR1 is SGHKS and CDR2 is YYEKEE (reference sequence). Full variable domain (outside the CDR3, taken from reference TRBV5-5 and TRBJ2-3): DAGVTQSPTHLIKTRGQQVTLRCSPISGHKSVSWYQQVLGQGPQFIFQYYEKEERGRGNFPDRFSARQFPNYSSELNVNALLLGDSALYLCASSFPGLSKNTQYFGPGTRLTVL.

This clonotype has a count of ten or more. The chain joins TRBV12-3 or TRBV12-4 to TRBJ2-1, with D perhaps assigned TRBD1 or TRBD2 (5 bases each). This CDR3 comprises 15 residues. The V and J ends lost 6 bases and 9 bases respectively, with 21 bases between them. In DNA, the CDR3 is TGTGCCAGCAGGGGCCGGGACCCCACAAGTTTTGAGCAGTTCTTC. Its translation: CASRGRDPTSFEQFF.

This clonotype was observed many times. J is TRBJ2-1 and V is TRBV5-1; 8 bases fit TRBD2. Trimming removed 0 bases from V and 10 bases from J; junction bases left unmatched: 3. CDR3 length equals 13 residues. Germline V gene lookup returns CDR1 SGHRS and CDR2 YFSETQ. Here the CDR3 reads CASSLAGLGEQFF. Written as DNA, the CDR3 is TGCGCCAGCAGCTTGGCGGGACTAGGAGAGCAGTTCTTC.

In this sample, this clonotype turned up many times. J is TRBJ1-2 and V is TRBV5-1; no reliable D call. Trimming shortened V by 0 bases and J by 8 bases, and 11 bases separated the two germline ends. There are 13 residues in the CDR3. Germline values: CDR1 SGHRS, CDR2 YFSETQ. For the CDR3, the DNA is TGCGCCAGCAGCTTGGCCCCGGCAGAAGGCTACACCTTC. It specifies CASSLAPAEGYTF.

This clonotype was counted many times. This CDR3 is CASSLAGVGNSPLHF. CDR3 bases: TGTGCCAGCAGCTTAGCCGGTGTAGGGAATTCACCCCTCCACTTT. The chain combines TRBV7-2 with TRBJ1-6; unclear D gene. Germline V gene lookup returns CDR1 SGHTA and CDR2 FQGNSA. V lost 0 bases to trimming and J lost 7 bases, with 10 bases between them. The CDR3 extends over 15 amino acids.

This clonotype has just one count. The V gene is TRBV3-1, the J gene TRBJ2-7, with D possibly TRBD2 on 6 matching bases. V was clipped by 0 bases and J by 5 bases, with 14 bases between them. CDR1 is LGHDT and CDR2 is YNNKEL in the germline V gene (reference sequence). This CDR3 has 15 amino acids. The CDR3 nucleotides are TGTGCCAGCAGCCAAGAGCCCCCGGGAGTCGACGAGCAGTACTTC. The encoded protein is CASSQEPPGVDEQYF.

This rearrangement joins TRBV12-3 or TRBV12-4 to TRBJ2-3; 10 positions agree with TRBD2. Trimming removed 7 bases from V and 5 bases from J; junction bases left unmatched: 6. CDR3 length equals 14 residues. CDR3 in amino acids: CASTSGSWEDTQYF. The CDR3 nucleotides are TGTGCCAGCACTAGCGGGAGTTGGGAAGATACGCAGTATTTT.

This clonotype has just a few counts. The chain has TRBV28 and TRBJ2-1, with 9 nucleotides matching TRBD1. V shed 2 bases and J 15 bases; nucleotides not matched to a gene: 17. The CDR3 consists of 16 residues. CDR1 and CDR2 from the germline V gene are MDHEN and SYDVKM. In nucleotides, the CDR3 is TGTGCCAGCAGTTTACTGCCGGGACAGGGAGATTTGATGATGTTCTTC. Translating it yields CASSLLPGQGDLMMFF.

This clonotype has a count of ten or more. J is TRBJ2-3 and V is TRBV7-6; 9 bases match TRBD2. J lost 1 base, V lost 5 bases, and 4 bases had no gene match. This CDR3 spans 15 amino acids. CDR1 and CDR2 (germline): SGHVS, FNYEAQ. DNA for the CDR3: TGTGCCAGCAGCGCACGGACTAGCGGCACAGATACGCAGTATTTT. Residues: CASSARTSGTDTQYF.

This clonotype was seen repeatedly, ten times or more. V gene TRBV28 combines with J gene TRBJ2-5, with 9 bases that match TRBD1. The V segment lost 5 bases and the J segment 5 bases; nucleotides outside the gene matches: 15. The CDR3 covers 17 residues. Germline V gene sequence: CDR1 MDHEN, CDR2 SYDVKM. CDR3 nucleotides: TGTGCCAGCAGTCTTTGGCCCGGGACAGGGACCGTGGAGACCCAGTACTTC. Protein sequence: CASSLWPGTGTVETQYF. Drawing the rest from reference TRBV28 and TRBJ2-5, the complete variable domain is DVKVTQSSRYLVKRTGEKVFLECVQDMDHENMFWYRQDPGLGLRLIYFSYDVKMKEKGDIPEGYSVSREKKERFSLILESASTNQTSMYLCASSLWPGTGTVETQYFGPGTRLLVL.

This clonotype was detected ten times or more. V and J are TRBV7-2 and TRBJ1-1; D perhaps matches TRBD1 (6 bases). Between the trimmed V and J ends, which lost 4 bases and 0 bases, there was a span of 6 bases. In germline, CDR1 is SGHTA, CDR2 FQGNSA. The CDR3 length is 13 residues. DNA of the CDR3: TGTGCCAGCAGCTGGACAGTGAACACTGAAGCTTTCTTT. Translated, it gives CASSWTVNTEAFF.

This clonotype was found many times. The V gene is TRBV27, the J gene TRBJ2-7; 7 nucleotides align to TRBD1. Germline CDR1 MNHEY, CDR2 SMNVEV (reference sequence). The CDR3 contains 17 residues. J gave up 3 bases and V 3 bases, and 14 bases lay outside the gene matches. The CDR3 is CASSFLTPQGIGYEQYF. The CDR3 DNA reads as TGTGCCAGCAGTTTCCTTACCCCACAGGGGATAGGCTACGAGCAGTACTTC.

The rearrangement uses TRBV7-2 and TRBJ2-2; D may be TRBD2 (5 bases). Germline CDR1 is SGHTA and CDR2 is FQGNSA. The CDR3 length is 15 residues. V lost 7 bases to trimming and J lost 1 base, with 13 bases between them. Here the CDR3 reads CASTQARENTGELFF. In nucleotides, the CDR3 is TGTGCCAGCACCCAGGCGAGGGAGAACACCGGGGAGCTGTTTTTT. The full variable domain, completed using reference TRBV7-2 and TRBJ2-2, is GAGVSQSPSNKVTEKGKDVELRCDPISGHTALYWYRQSLGQGLEFLIYFQGNSAPDKSGLPSDRFSAERTGGSVSTLTIQRTQQEDSAVYLCASTQARENTGELFFGEGSRLTVL.

At least ten counts were recorded for this clonotype. The chain combines TRBV28 with TRBJ1-4; a possible D gene is TRBD1 (6 bases). Trimming took off 7 bases at V and 0 bases at J, with 15 bases between the two ends. Germline-derived CDR1 and CDR2 are MDHEN and SYDVKM. This CDR3 contains 16 residues. This chain's CDR3 is CASIFRGTATNEKLFF. For the CDR3, the DNA is TGTGCCAGCATCTTCAGGGGAACTGCAACTAATGAAAAACTGTTTTTT.

There are many counts of this clonotype. The gene calls are TRBV28 and TRBJ2-7; 8 bases line up with TRBD1. V dropped 2 bases and J dropped 5; count of bases not matched to a gene: 5. This CDR3 is built from 14 residues. From germline, CDR1 is MDHEN and CDR2 SYDVKM. CDR3 amino acids: CASSLRDRYHEQYF. CDR3 in DNA: TGTGCCAGCAGTTTACGGGACAGGTACCACGAGCAGTACTTC.

This clonotype was counted many times. The chain combines TRBV27 with TRBJ1-5, with D hard to call. From germline, CDR1 is MNHEY and CDR2 SMNVEV (reference sequence). Trimming removed 4 bases from V and 1 base from J, with 5 bases in between. The CDR3 has 13 residues. CDR3 bases: TGTGCCAGCAGTTCGGCCAGCAATCAGCCCCAGCATTTT. It codes for CASSSASNQPQHF.

Worth noting for this clonotype: A read error may be the cause here, since a much bigger clone is one base away. J is TRBJ2-3 and V is TRBV9; weak D call: TRBD1 (5 bases). CDR3 length: 14 residues. In germline, CDR1 is SGDLS, CDR2 YYNGEE. The V end was cut by 8 bases, the J end by 3 bases, with 16 bases between. The CDR3 here is CARTLTQGTDTQYF. CDR3 nucleotides: TGTGCCAGGACCCTTACCCAGGGTACAGATACGCAGTATTTT.

The rearrangement links TRBV25-1 to TRBJ1-1; possibly TRBD1 for D (6 bases). The CDR3 has 14 amino acids. Germline lookup yields CDR1 MGHDK and CDR2 SYGVNS. V was pared by 4 bases and J by 4 bases, with 13 bases between. The CDR3 reads CASSGPTGATEAFF. In DNA form, the CDR3 reads TGTGCCAGCAGTGGCCCGACGGGGGCCACTGAAGCTTTCTTT. Variable domain in full (rest from reference TRBV25-1 and TRBJ1-1): EADIYQTPRYLVIGTGKKITLECSQTMGHDKMYWYQQDPGMELHLIHYSYGVNSTEKGDLSSESTVSRIRTEHFPLTLESARPSHTSQYLCASSGPTGATEAFFGQGTRLTVV.

This clonotype was seen many times. V and J are TRBV15 and TRBJ1-4; 9 bases agree with TRBD1. The ends lost 0 bases at V and 5 bases at J; junction bases unmatched: 4. CDR1 is LNHNV, CDR2 YYDKDF, per germline (reference sequence). The CDR3 covers 16 residues. The CDR3 sequence is CATSREIGTGNEKLFF. CDR3 DNA: TGTGCCACCAGCAGAGAGATCGGGACAGGGAATGAAAAACTGTTTTTT.

This clonotype was seen ten or more times. The CDR3 loop is CASSPSWNREETQYF. Written as DNA, the CDR3 is TGTGCCAGCAGCCCTAGCTGGAACAGGGAAGAGACCCAGTACTTC. This rearrangement joins TRBV11-1 to TRBJ2-5; D perhaps matches TRBD1 (6 bases). CDR1 is SGHAT, CDR2 FQDESV, per germline (reference sequence). This CDR3 region has 15 residues. Trimming pared 5 bases from V and 3 bases from J, leaving 16 bases between.